The clone carrying this TCR beta chain was detected ten times or more. Antigen unknown. The data stem from a study of early T cells in non-severe SARS-CoV-2 infection. As for the study in general: Alpha and beta chains were unpaired, from unsorted whole-blood bulk RNA. Study findings and constraints: Reliance on VDJdb matching favored anti-spike CD8 responses; private and CD4 specificities were missed.

Per germline, CDR1 SQVTM and CDR2 ANQGSEA. The CDR3 totals 13 residues. V was shortened by 3 bases and J by 0 bases, with 7 bases between the two germline ends. Separate cDNA molecules each had unique molecular identifiers attached to them. MiXCR, run by TCRdb on the 5' RACE reads, gives a single entry per CDR3 protein. There are about 69,000 distinct CDR3 sequences in the sample; 9.5% occur only once, and 5.9% lies in the top ten. This receptor was identified in an adult who was a healthcare worker with PCR-confirmed SARS-CoV-2 infection or an uninfected control (not recorded which). The V and J genes are TRBV29-1 and TRBJ2-3, with unresolved D. Specimen: whole blood. DNA of the CDR3: TGCAGCGTTGAGTCAGATAGCACAGATACGCAGTATTTT. Its translation: CSVESDSTDTQYF.